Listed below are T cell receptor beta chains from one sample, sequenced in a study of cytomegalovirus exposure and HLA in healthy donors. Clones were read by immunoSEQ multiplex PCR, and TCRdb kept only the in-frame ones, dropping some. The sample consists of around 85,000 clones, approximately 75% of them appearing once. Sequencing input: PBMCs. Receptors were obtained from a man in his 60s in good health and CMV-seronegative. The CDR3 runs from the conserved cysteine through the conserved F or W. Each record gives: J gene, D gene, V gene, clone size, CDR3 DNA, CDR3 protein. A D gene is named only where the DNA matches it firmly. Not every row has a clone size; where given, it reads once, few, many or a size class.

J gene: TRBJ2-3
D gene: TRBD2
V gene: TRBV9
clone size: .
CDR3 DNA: TGTGCCAGCAGCTCTAGCGGGGGGTCCCCCTTTGTGTATTTT
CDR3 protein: CASSSSGGSPFVYF

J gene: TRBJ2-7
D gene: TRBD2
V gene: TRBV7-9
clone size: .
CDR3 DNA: TGTGCCAGCAGCTTAGCACTAGCGGGGAGCTACGAGCAGTACTTC
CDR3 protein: CASSLALAGSYEQYF

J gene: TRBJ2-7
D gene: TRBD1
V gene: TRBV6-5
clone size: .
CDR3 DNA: TGTGCCAGCAGTTACCGGGCGACAGGGGGCTACGAGCAGTACTTC
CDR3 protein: CASSYRATGGYEQYF

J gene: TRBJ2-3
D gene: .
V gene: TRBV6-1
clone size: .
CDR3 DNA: TGTGCCAGCAGTGGTGATCCGGGGTCCCGTCCAGATACGCAGTATTTT
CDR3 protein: CASSGDPGSRPDTQYF

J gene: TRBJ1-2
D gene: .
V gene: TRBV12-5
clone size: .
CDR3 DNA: TGTGCTAGTGGTCCCCCGTGGGAGAGGGTTTCATATGGCTACACCTTC
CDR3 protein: CASGPPWERVSYGYTF

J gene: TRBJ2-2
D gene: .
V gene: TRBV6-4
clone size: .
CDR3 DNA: TGTGCCAGCAGTGACAAGCCAGGGTGGAACACCGGGGAGCTGTTTTTT
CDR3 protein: CASSDKPGWNTGELFF

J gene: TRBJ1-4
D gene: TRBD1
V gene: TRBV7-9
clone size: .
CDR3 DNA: TGTGCCAGCAGCTACGGGACAGAAAGCTATGAAAAACTGTTTTTT
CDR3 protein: CASSYGTESYEKLFF

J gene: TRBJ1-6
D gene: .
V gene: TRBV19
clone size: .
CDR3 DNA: TGTGCCAGTAGTCGGGGGGGGGCAGATTCACCCCTCCACTTT
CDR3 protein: CASSRGGADSPLHF

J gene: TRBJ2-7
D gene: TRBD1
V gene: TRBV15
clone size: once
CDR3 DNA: TGTGCCACCAGCAGAGATTTTGGAGGGACAGGGTACTCCTACGAGCAGTACTTC
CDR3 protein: CATSRDFGGTGYSYEQYF

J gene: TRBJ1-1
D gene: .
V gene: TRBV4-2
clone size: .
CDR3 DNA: TGTGCCAGCAGCCAAGATACAGCTAACACTGAAGCTTTCTTT
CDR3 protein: CASSQDTANTEAFF

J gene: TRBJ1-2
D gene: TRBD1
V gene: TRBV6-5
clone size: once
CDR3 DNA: TGTGCCAGCAGGGGGACAGGGGTTATAGGGGGCTACACCTTC
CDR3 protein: CASRGTGVIGGYTF

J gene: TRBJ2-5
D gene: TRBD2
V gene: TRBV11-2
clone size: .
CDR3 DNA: TGTGCCAGCAGCCTAGGGCACTGGCGGGGGGCTGGGGAGCAGTACTTC
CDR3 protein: CASSLGHWRGAGEQYF

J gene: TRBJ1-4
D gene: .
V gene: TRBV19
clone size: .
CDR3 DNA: TGTGCCAGTACTAGTGACGATCCTCATGAAAAACTGTTTTTT
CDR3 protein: CASTSDDPHEKLFF

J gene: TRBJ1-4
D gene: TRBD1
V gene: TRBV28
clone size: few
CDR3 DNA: TGTGCCAGCAGTTTACGGACAGGCCGGAGGGAAAAACTGTTTTTT
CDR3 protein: CASSLRTGRREKLFF

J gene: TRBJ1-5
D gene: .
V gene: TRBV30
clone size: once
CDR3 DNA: TGTGCCTGGAGTGTAGGGGGAAATCAGCCCCAGCATTTT
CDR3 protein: CAWSVGGNQPQHF

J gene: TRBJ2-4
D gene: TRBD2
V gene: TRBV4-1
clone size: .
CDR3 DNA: TGCGCCAGCAGCCAGGCCGGACTAGCGGAAAACATTCAGTACTTC
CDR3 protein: CASSQAGLAENIQYF

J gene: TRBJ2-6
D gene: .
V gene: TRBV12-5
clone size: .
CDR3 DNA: TGCGCTAGTGGTTTGGCTCAGGGCTCTGGGGCCAACGTCCTGACTTTC
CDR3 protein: CASGLAQGSGANVLTF

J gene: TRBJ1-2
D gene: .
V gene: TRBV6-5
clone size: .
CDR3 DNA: TGTGCCAGCAGCCCCGGGGGTGGGGCAGGCTATGGCTACACCTTC
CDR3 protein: CASSPGGGAGYGYTF

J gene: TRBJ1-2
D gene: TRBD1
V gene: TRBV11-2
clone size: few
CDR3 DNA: TGTGCCAGCAGCTCTAGGGGGCAGCACACCTTC
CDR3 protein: CASSSRGQHTF

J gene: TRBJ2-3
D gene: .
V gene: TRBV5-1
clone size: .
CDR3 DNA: TGCGCCAGCAGCTCGTCAGGGTTCGCAGATACGCAGTATTTT
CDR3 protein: CASSSSGFADTQYF

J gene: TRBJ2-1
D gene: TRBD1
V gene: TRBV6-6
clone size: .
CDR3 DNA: TGTGCCAGCAGTGACGGGACAGGTGTCAATGAGCAGTTCTTC
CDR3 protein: CASSDGTGVNEQFF

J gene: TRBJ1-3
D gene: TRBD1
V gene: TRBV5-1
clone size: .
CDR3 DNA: TGCGCCAGCAGCGCGACAGGGGGATCGAACACCATATATTTT
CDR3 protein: CASSATGGSNTIYF

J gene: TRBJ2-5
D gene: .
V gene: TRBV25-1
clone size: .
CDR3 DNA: TGTGCCAGCAGACAGGGAGAGACCCAGTACTTC
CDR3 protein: CASRQGETQYF

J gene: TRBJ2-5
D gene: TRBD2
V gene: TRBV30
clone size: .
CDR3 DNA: TGTGCCTGGAGTGTCACTAGCGGGGCCGGCGGGGAGACCCAGTACTTC
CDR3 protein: CAWSVTSGAGGETQYF

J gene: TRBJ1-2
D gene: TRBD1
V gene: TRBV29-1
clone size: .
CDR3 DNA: TGCAGCGGGACCAGGACAGGGGACGATGGCTACACCTTC
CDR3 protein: CSGTRTGDDGYTF

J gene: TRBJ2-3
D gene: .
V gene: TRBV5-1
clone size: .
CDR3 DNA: TGCGCCAGCAGCTTGTTTAGGACACCTAGCACAGATACGCAGTATTTT
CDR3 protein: CASSLFRTPSTDTQYF

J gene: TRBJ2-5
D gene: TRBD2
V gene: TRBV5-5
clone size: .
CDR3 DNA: TGTGCCAGCAGCCTAAACCGGGGACTAGGTAACCAAGAGACCCAGTACTTC
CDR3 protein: CASSLNRGLGNQETQYF

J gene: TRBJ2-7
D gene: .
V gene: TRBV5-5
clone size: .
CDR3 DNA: TGTGCCAGCAGCCCTCGCGCAGGGCGATACGAGCAGTACTTC
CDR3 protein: CASSPRAGRYEQYF

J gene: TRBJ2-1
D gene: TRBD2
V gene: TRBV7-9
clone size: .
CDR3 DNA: TGTTCCAGCAGCTTGGGCGCCATCGAGGCGGGGGGGCGTAATGAGCAGTTCTTC
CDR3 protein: CSSSLGAIEAGGRNEQFF

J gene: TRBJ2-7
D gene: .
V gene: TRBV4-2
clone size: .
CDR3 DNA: TGTGCCAGCAGCCAAGATTTGAGGGGGGGGGCCTACGAGCAGTACTTC
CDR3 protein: CASSQDLRGGAYEQYF

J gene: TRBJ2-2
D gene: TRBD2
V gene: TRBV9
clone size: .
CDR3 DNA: TGTGCCAGCAGCGTCCCCCAGCGGGGCTATAACACCGGGGAGCTGTTTTTT
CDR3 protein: CASSVPQRGYNTGELFF

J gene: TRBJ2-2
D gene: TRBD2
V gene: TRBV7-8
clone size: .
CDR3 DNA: TGTGCCAGCAGCTCGCGGGGGGGCGTCACCGGGGAGCTGTTTTTT
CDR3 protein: CASSSRGGVTGELFF

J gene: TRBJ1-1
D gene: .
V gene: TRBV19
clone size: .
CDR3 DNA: TGTGCCAGTAGTATAGGCGAGGGGGAGAACACTGAAGCTTTCTTT
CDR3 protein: CASSIGEGENTEAFF

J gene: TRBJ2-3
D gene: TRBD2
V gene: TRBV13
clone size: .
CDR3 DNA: TGTGCCAGCAGCTTTGGGACTAGCGGGGGAAACACAGATACGCAGTATTTT
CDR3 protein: CASSFGTSGGNTDTQYF

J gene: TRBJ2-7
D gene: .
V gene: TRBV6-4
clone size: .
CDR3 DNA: TGTGCCAGCAGTGACGAGGGAAGGGAGAACTCCTACGAGCAGTACTTC
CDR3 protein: CASSDEGRENSYEQYF

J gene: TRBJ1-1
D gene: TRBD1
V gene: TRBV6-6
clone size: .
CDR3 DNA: TGTGCCAGCAGTCCACAGGGGGCGAAGGCTTTCTTT
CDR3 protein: CASSPQGAKAFF

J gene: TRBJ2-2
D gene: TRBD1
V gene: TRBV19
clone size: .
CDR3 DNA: TGTGCCAGTACCTTAGACAGGGGAACGGCCGGGGAGCTGTTTTTT
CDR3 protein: CASTLDRGTAGELFF

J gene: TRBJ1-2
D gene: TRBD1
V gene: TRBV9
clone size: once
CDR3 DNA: TGTGCCAGCAGCTTTGGACAGGGGATCTATGGCTACACCTTC
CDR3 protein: CASSFGQGIYGYTF

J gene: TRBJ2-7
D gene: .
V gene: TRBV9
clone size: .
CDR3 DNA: TGTGCCAGCAGCGTAGGGAGCTCCTACGAGCAGTACTTC
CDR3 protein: CASSVGSSYEQYF

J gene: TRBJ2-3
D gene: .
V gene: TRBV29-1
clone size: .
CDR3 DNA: TGCAGCGCTACGGGTCAGCCCACAGATACGCAGTATTTT
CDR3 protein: CSATGQPTDTQYF

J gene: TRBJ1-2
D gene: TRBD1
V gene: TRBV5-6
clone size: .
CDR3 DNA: TGTGCCAGCAGCTTGGGACAGGGGTACTATGGCTACACCTTC
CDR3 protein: CASSLGQGYYGYTF

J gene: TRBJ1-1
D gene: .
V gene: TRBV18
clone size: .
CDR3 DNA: TGTGCCAGCTCACCCCGGACACCCAACACTGAAGCTTTCTTT
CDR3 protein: CASSPRTPNTEAFF

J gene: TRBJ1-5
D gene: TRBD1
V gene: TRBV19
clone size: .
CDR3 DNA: TGTGCCAGTAGTCCCCTGAGAGGACAGGGGGCAGTGAGCAATCAGCCCCAGCATTTT
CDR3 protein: CASSPLRGQGAVSNQPQHF

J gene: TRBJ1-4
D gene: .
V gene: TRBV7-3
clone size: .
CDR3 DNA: TGTGCCAGCAGCTTAAAGGTGGGGAGTACTAATGAAAAACTGTTTTTT
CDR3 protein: CASSLKVGSTNEKLFF

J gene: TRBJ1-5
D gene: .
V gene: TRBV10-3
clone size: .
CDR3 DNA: TGTGCCGCCGCCGGCGGGCTTGAAAGCAATCAGCCCCAGCATTTT
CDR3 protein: CAAAGGLESNQPQHF

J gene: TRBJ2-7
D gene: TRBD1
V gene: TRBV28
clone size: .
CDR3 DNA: TGTGCCAGCAGTCCTCCGGGGGACAGGTCCTACGAGCAGTACTTC
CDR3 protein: CASSPPGDRSYEQYF

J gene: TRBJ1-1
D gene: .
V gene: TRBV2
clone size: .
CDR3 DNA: TGTGCCAGCTTAGGGTCGGGTTCGGGGACTGAAGCTTTCTTT
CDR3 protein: CASLGSGSGTEAFF

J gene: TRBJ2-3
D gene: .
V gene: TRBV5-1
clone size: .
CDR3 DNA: TGCGCCAGCAGCTTGGGGGGCCCGCAGGGAACAGATACGCAGTATTTT
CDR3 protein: CASSLGGPQGTDTQYF

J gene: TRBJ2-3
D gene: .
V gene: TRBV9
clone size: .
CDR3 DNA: TGTGCCAGCAGCGGAACAACAGATACGCAGTATTTT
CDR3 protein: CASSGTTDTQYF

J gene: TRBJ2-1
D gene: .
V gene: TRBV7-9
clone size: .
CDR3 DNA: TGTGCCAGCAGCCCCCCCGGGACTGCCTTTGGCGATGAGCAGTTCTTC
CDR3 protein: CASSPPGTAFGDEQFF

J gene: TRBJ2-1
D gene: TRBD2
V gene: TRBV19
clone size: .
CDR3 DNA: TGTGCCAGTAGTATCGGTAGCGGGAGCTCCTACAATGAGCAGTTCTTC
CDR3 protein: CASSIGSGSSYNEQFF

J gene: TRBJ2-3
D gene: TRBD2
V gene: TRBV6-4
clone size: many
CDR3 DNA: TGTGCCAGCAGCGGGACTAGCGGGGGGGCAGATACGCAGTATTTT
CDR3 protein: CASSGTSGGADTQYF